The 13 T cell receptor beta chains listed next were all sequenced from one sample in a study of blood T cell repertoires in COVID-19. Profiling relied on immunoSEQ multiplex PCR, and the TCRdb table lists in-frame clones only, not all of them. Altogether approximately 190,000 clones are present, 80% to 85% being singletons, with the ten largest covering about 6.5%. Sequenced: peripheral blood. The receptors were sampled from a woman aged 40 to 50 with acute or convalescent COVID-19.

CDR3 amino acids: CASSLGGMTYNEQFF. The CDR3 DNA sequence: TGCGCCAGCAGCTTGGGAGGGATGACCTACAATGAGCAGTTCTTC. The chain joins TRBV5-1 to TRBJ2-1; D perhaps matches TRBD2 (5 bases). V shed 0 bases and J shed 2 bases, with 9 bases lying between them. Germline assignment: CDR1 SGHRS and CDR2 YFSETQ. The CDR3 is made up of 15 amino acids.

This clone occurred once. The chain links TRBV5-1 to TRBJ2-1, with TRBD1 as a possible D gene (5 bases). The ends were cut back, 9 bases at V and 7 bases at J, with 11 bases in the middle. CDR1 and CDR2 (germline): SGHRS, YFSETQ. The CDR3 runs to 11 residues. The CDR3 region is CATERGNEQFF. For the CDR3, the DNA is TGCGCCACGGAAAGGGGAAATGAGCAGTTCTTC.

The chain joins TRBV12-5 to TRBJ2-3; D not certain. Trimming took 0 bases from V and 3 from J, leaving 4 bases between them. Looked up from germline, CDR1 is LGHNT and CDR2 is FRNRAP. This CDR3 region has 13 residues. CDR3 sequence: CASGLVLTDTQYF. CDR3 sequence (DNA): TGTGCTAGTGGTTTGGTACTAACAGATACGCAGTATTTT.

CDR3 in amino acids: CASSLYFLGGAPANYGYTF. CDR3 sequence (DNA): TGTGCCAGCAGTTTATATTTTCTGGGAGGTGCCCCCGCTAACTATGGCTACACCTTC. The chain links TRBV28 to TRBJ1-2; D remains unclear. Trimming cost V 1 base and J 0 bases, with 21 bases left between them. The CDR3 consists of 19 residues. Germline loops: CDR1 MDHEN, CDR2 SYDVKM.

This chain joins TRBV18 and TRBJ1-6; unclear D gene. Germline CDR1 KGHSH, CDR2 LQKENI. V was shortened by 6 bases and J by 7 bases, with 10 bases between the two germline ends. This CDR3 region has 13 residues. This chain's CDR3 is CASSPQENSPLHF. CDR3 DNA: TGTGCCAGCTCTCCCCAGGAAAATTCACCCCTCCACTTT.

V is TRBV3-1 (or the pseudogene TRBV3-2) and J is TRBJ2-5, with 13 bases identical to TRBD2. From germline, CDR1 is LGHDT and CDR2 YNNKEL (reference sequence). V lost 3 bases, J lost 4 bases, and 8 bases stayed unmatched. The CDR3 runs to 17 residues. DNA for the CDR3: TGTGCCAGCAGCCAGCCCACTAGCGGGGGGGCGGGAGAGACCCAGTACTTC. Its translation: CASSQPTSGGAGETQYF.

The chain carries TRBV2 and TRBJ2-1; TRBD2 matches 9 bases. Germline loops: CDR1 SNHLY, CDR2 FYNNEI. This CDR3 is 17 amino acids long. V dropped 5 bases and J dropped 4; count of bases not matched to a gene: 12. The CDR3 protein is CASSPLAGIRLYNEQFF. The CDR3 DNA is TGTGCCAGCAGTCCCCTAGCGGGAATACGCCTATACAATGAGCAGTTCTTC.

This chain links TRBV5-1 with TRBJ1-1, with D hard to call. Germline values: CDR1 SGHRS, CDR2 YFSETQ. V was clipped by 5 bases and J by 1 base, with 12 bases between them. The CDR3 extends over 14 amino acids. The CDR3 spells CASRTRVENTEAFF. For the CDR3, the DNA is TGCGCCAGCAGGACGAGGGTGGAGAACACTGAAGCTTTCTTT. Together with reference TRBV5-1 and TRBJ1-1, the CDR3 gives the full variable domain: KAGVTQTPRYLIKTRGQQVTLSCSPISGHRSVSWYQQTPGQGLQFLFEYFSETQRNKGNFPGRFSGRQFSNSRSEMNVSTLELGDSALYLCASRTRVENTEAFFGQGTRLTVV.

This rearrangement joins TRBV18 to TRBJ1-1; D not resolved. CDR3 length: 13 residues. CDR1 is KGHSH and CDR2 is LQKENI in the germline V gene. Trimming removed 3 bases from V and 5 bases from J, with 10 bases in between. The CDR3 DNA sequence: TGTGCCAGCTCACCCGGGATGGAGACTGAAGCTTTCTTT. This sequence encodes CASSPGMETEAFF. The full variable domain, in which reference TRBV18 and TRBJ1-1 provide the parts outside the CDR3, is NAGVMQNPRHLVRRRGQEARLRCSPMKGHSHVYWYRQLPEEGLKFMVYLQKENIIDESGMPKERFSAEFPKEGPSILRIQQVVRGDSAAYFCASSPGMETEAFFGQGTRLTVV.

V gene TRBV27 combines with J gene TRBJ1-5, with 8 bases identical to TRBD1. This CDR3 region has 18 residues. CDR1 MNHEY and CDR2 SMNVEV come from the germline V gene (reference sequence). J lost 3 bases, V lost 2 bases, and 12 bases had no gene match. CDR3 region: CASSLGGQAPGDNQPQHF. The DNA for the CDR3 is TGTGCCAGCAGTTTAGGGGGACAGGCACCGGGCGACAATCAGCCCCAGCATTTT.

The chain is built from TRBV14 and TRBJ2-2, with D unclear. With 5 bases removed from V and 4 bases from J, the gap between germline ends came to 20 bases. Germline V gene data show CDR1 as SGHDN and CDR2 as FVKESK. The CDR3 contains 17 residues. CDR3 loop: CASSSYTSIPSTGELFF. CDR3 in DNA: TGTGCCAGCAGCTCTTATACGTCGATCCCGAGCACCGGGGAGCTGTTTTTT.

DNA of the CDR3: TGTGCCAGCAGCTCCCCAGGGTGGTCCTACGAGCAGTACTTC. Translating gives CASSSPGWSYEQYF. The V gene is TRBV7-9, the J gene TRBJ2-7, with TRBD1 as a possible D gene (5 bases). V dropped 4 bases and J dropped 1 base, with 11 bases sitting between them. This CDR3 comprises 14 residues. Germline CDR1 is SEHNR and CDR2 is FQNEAQ (reference sequence).

The chain employs TRBV7-2 and TRBJ1-5, with no clear D. The CDR3 runs 13 residues. Between the trimmed V and J ends, which lost 2 bases and 5 bases, there was a span of 7 bases. Germline CDR1 and CDR2: SGHTA and FQGNSA. CDR3 coding DNA: TGTGCCAGCAGCTTACTCGGGGATCAGCCCCAGCATTTT. It is translated as CASSLLGDQPQHF.